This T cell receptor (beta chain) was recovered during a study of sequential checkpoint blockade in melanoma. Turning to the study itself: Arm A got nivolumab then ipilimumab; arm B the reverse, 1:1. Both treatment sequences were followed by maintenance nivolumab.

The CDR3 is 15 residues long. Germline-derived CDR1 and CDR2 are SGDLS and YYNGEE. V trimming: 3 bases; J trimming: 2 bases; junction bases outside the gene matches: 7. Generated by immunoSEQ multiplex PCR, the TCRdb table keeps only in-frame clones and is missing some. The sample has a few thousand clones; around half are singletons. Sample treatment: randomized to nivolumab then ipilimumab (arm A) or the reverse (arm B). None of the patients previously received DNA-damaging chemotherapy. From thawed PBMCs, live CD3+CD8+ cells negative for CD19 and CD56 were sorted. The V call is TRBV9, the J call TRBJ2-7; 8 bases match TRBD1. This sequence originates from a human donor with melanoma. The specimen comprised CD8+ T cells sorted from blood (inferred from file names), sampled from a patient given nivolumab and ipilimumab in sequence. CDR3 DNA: TGTGCCAGCAGCGCGAACCGGGACAGGCCCTACGAGCAGTACTTC. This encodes CASSANRDRPYEQYF.